This T cell receptor beta chain was recovered during a study of human T cells and chemical hapten exposure. Time point defined: pre-sensitization, week 0. Indicated treatment: therapeutic diphenylcyclopropenone sensitization with weekly scalp DPC. The sample holds many counts of this clonotype. Germline and junction disagree at one end, which may indicate a read error. TCRdb ran MiXCR on the RACE reads and lists one entry per CDR3 protein. The sample consists of around 380,000 distinct CDR3 sequences, approximately 5% of them appearing once. The CDR3 is made up of 13 amino acids. The sequence was obtained from a woman under 30 with alopecia areata. Some clones in this sample may be carry-over from other donors' samples. The rearrangement links TRBV12-3 or TRBV12-4 to TRBJ1-5; weak D call: TRBD1 (6 bases). The sample was whole blood, taken in connection with sensitization to the hapten diphenylcyclopropenone (DPC). The CDR3 reads CASRDGQNRPQHF. CDR3 DNA: TGTGCCAGCAGGGACGGACAGAATCGGCCCCAGCATTTT.